This T cell receptor (beta chain) is from a study of control samples from healthy donors and cancer patients. The V and J ends lost 3 bases and 10 bases respectively, with 7 bases between them. In germline, CDR1 is MDHEN, CDR2 SYDVKM. The CDR3 totals 11 residues. The protocol was immunoSEQ multiplex PCR, while the TCRdb copy is restricted to in-frame clones and leaves out a portion. Here the sample spans 390,000 or so clones, around 90% being singletons. Sequences were obtained from PBMCs. The V and J genes are TRBV28 and TRBJ2-1; D might be TRBD2 (6 bases). This clonotype was obtained from a man in his forties or fifties with head and neck cancer. CDR3 protein: CASSLEGEQFF. CDR3 nucleotides: TGTGCCAGCAGTTTGGAGGGGGAGCAGTTCTTC.